The clone carrying this T cell receptor beta chain was detected a few times. These data are taken from a study of T cells in Graves' hyperthyroidism and ophthalmopathy. Across the study: The blood sample was taken at first diagnosis, before treatment began.

The CDR3 consists of 16 residues. Looked up from germline, CDR1 is SGHTA and CDR2 is FQGNSA. Trimming took 2 bases from V and 1 from J, leaving 15 bases between them. RNA transcripts were the template for amplifying TCR beta CDR3 regions. TCR CDR3 regions were first amplified by RT-PCR with HTBI primers. Using its own MiXCR run on the multiplex PCR reads, TCRdb lists one record per CDR3 protein. The table shows about 530,000 distinct CDR3 sequences, with under 20% occurring only once. Around 10 ml fresh peripheral blood yielded the PBMCs. This receptor was identified in a woman between 18 and 30 years old with Graves' ophthalmopathy. Material: blood. The rearrangement links TRBV7-2 to TRBJ2-7, with unresolved D. The chain's CDR3 is CASSLNSLLDSYEQYF. As DNA, the CDR3 is TGTGCCAGCAGCTTAAACTCCCTTTTAGATTCCTACGAGCAGTACTTC.